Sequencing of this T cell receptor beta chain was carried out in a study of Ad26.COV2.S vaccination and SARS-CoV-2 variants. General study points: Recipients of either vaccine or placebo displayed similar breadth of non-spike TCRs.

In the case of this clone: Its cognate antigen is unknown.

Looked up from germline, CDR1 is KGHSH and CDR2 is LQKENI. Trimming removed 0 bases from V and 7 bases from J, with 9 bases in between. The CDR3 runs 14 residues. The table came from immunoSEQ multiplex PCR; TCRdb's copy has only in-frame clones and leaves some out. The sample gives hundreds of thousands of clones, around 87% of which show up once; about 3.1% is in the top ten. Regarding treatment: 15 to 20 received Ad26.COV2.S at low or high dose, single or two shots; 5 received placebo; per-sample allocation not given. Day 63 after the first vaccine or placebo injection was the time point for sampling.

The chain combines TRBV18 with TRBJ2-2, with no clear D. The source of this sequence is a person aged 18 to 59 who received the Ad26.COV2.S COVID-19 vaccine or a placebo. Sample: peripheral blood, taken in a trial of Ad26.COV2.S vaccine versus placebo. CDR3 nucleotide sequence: TGTGCCAGCTCACCACCAGGTCGTAGCGGGGAGCTGTTTTTT. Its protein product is CASSPPGRSGELFF. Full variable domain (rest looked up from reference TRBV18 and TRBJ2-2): NAGVMQNPRHLVRRRGQEARLRCSPMKGHSHVYWYRQLPEEGLKFMVYLQKENIIDESGMPKERFSAEFPKEGPSILRIQQVVRGDSAAYFCASSPPGRSGELFFGEGSRLTVL.